The rows below give T cell receptor beta chains drawn from one sample of a study of post-analysis software for immune sequencing data. TCRdb independently ran MiXCR on the PCR reads; one entry per CDR3 protein. In the table there are hundreds of thousands of distinct CDR3 sequences, approximately 53% of which are singletons. Input material: blood. These receptors were collected from a girl aged 5-17 years with multiple sclerosis. Each CDR3 is given with its conserved first and last residue. Each record gives: J gene, D gene, clone size, V gene, CDR3 DNA, CDR3 protein. The D gene is left open where the match is weak. Expanded clones are given a class, and other clones once, few, many or no size at all.

j_call: TRBJ2-1; d_call: TRBD2; clone_size: .; v_call: TRBV9; cdr3_nt: TGTGCCAGCAGCGTAGTGGGAGCGGGAGGGCGTGATGAGCAGTTCTTC; cdr3_aa: CASSVVGAGGRDEQFF
j_call: TRBJ2-3; d_call: .; clone_size: .; v_call: TRBV24-1; cdr3_nt: TGTGCCACCAGTGATTCCACGCGGGGTAGCACAGGTACGCAGTATTTT; cdr3_aa: CATSDSTRGSTGTQYF
j_call: TRBJ2-1; d_call: TRBD2; clone_size: .; v_call: TRBV5-1; cdr3_nt: TGCGCCAGCAGCTTGGGGGGACTAGCGGGAGGTCCCAACAATGAGCAGTTCTTC; cdr3_aa: CASSLGGLAGGPNNEQFF
j_call: TRBJ2-3; d_call: .; clone_size: .; v_call: TRBV9; cdr3_nt: TGTGCCAGCAGCGGAGCGGGACAGCACACAGATACGCAGTATTTT; cdr3_aa: CASSGAGQHTDTQYF
j_call: TRBJ2-3; d_call: .; clone_size: .; v_call: TRBV6-6; cdr3_nt: TGTGCCAGCAGTTTCGGGGGGCCTCGAGATACGCAGTATTTT; cdr3_aa: CASSFGGPRDTQYF
j_call: TRBJ2-5; d_call: TRBD1; clone_size: .; v_call: TRBV7-9; cdr3_nt: TGTGCCAGCAGCGCCCGGACAGGATCGCAAGAGACCCAGTACTTC; cdr3_aa: CASSARTGSQETQYF
j_call: TRBJ1-1; d_call: .; clone_size: .; v_call: TRBV29-1; cdr3_nt: TGCAGCGCAGTGACCCCGGACAGAGAAGCTTTCTTT; cdr3_aa: CSAVTPDREAFF
j_call: TRBJ2-5; d_call: TRBD1; clone_size: .; v_call: TRBV5-4; cdr3_nt: TGTGCCAGCAGCTCCGCCAGACAGGGTCCTTCAGTACAAGAGACCCAGTACTTC; cdr3_aa: CASSSARQGPSVQETQYF
j_call: TRBJ2-1; d_call: TRBD2; clone_size: .; v_call: TRBV9; cdr3_nt: TGTGCCAGCAGCCCGGGGGGACTCTCCTACAATGAGCAGTTCTTC; cdr3_aa: CASSPGGLSYNEQFF
j_call: TRBJ2-7; d_call: TRBD2; clone_size: .; v_call: TRBV20-1; cdr3_nt: TGCAGTGCTAGTGACCGGGAGGGCGACGGGGTTCGCTACGAGCAGTACTTC; cdr3_aa: CSASDREGDGVRYEQYF
j_call: TRBJ2-6; d_call: .; clone_size: .; v_call: TRBV2; cdr3_nt: TGTGCCAGCAGTGGTGCAGGGGCTGGGGCCAACGTCCTGACTTTC; cdr3_aa: CASSGAGAGANVLTF
j_call: TRBJ1-1; d_call: .; clone_size: .; v_call: TRBV20-1; cdr3_nt: TGCAGTGTCAAGGGGGACCTGAACACTGAAGCTTTCTTT; cdr3_aa: CSVKGDLNTEAFF
j_call: TRBJ2-3; d_call: TRBD1; clone_size: few; v_call: TRBV4-1; cdr3_nt: TGCGCCAGCAGCCAAGACAGACAGGGCGATACGCAGTATTTT; cdr3_aa: CASSQDRQGDTQYF
j_call: TRBJ2-1; d_call: TRBD2; clone_size: .; v_call: TRBV7-3; cdr3_nt: TGTGCCAGCAGCCCCTGGGGGGAGGGATTCTACAATGAGCAGTTCTTC; cdr3_aa: CASSPWGEGFYNEQFF
j_call: TRBJ1-1; d_call: .; clone_size: .; v_call: TRBV6-5; cdr3_nt: TGTGCCAGCAGGAGACTCAGGGACGGCACTGAAGCTTTCTTT; cdr3_aa: CASRRLRDGTEAFF
j_call: TRBJ1-2; d_call: .; clone_size: few; v_call: TRBV12-3/TRBV12-4; cdr3_nt: TGTGCCAGCAGTCCCCGGGACGGTCTCTATGGCTACACCTTC; cdr3_aa: CASSPRDGLYGYTF
j_call: TRBJ2-5; d_call: .; clone_size: .; v_call: TRBV5-1; cdr3_nt: TGCGCCAGCAGATTTGGTACCCGGGGGCAAGAGACCCAGTACTTC; cdr3_aa: CASRFGTRGQETQYF
j_call: TRBJ1-2; d_call: TRBD1; clone_size: few; v_call: TRBV3-1; cdr3_nt: TGTGCCAGCAGCCCCTGGGACAGGAAAAACTATGGCTACACCTTC; cdr3_aa: CASSPWDRKNYGYTF
j_call: TRBJ2-7; d_call: .; clone_size: .; v_call: TRBV7-2; cdr3_nt: TGTGCTCAAATAGGGGTGGCGGGATACGAGCAGTACTTC; cdr3_aa: CAQIGVAGYEQYF